This TCR beta chain was recovered during a study of blood T cell repertoires in COVID-19. Study in general: The United States, Italy and Spain supplied acute and convalescent COVID-19 samples. T cells, B-cell-depleted T cells, or PBMCs provided the cDNA or gDNA that served as material.

Germline V gives CDR1 SGHAT, CDR2 FQNNGV. The CDR3 has 17 amino acids. V lost 5 bases to trimming and J lost 1 base; unmatched junction nucleotides: 11. Per the authors' pipeline: Using reference gene primer amplification, nucleated cell counts were estimated. The protocol was immunoSEQ multiplex PCR, while the TCRdb copy is restricted to in-frame clones and leaves out a portion. V and J calls and clone size are copied from that table; D and trimming were computed from the DNA. Of 200,000 to 300,000 clones listed, about 86% are singletons. The rearrangement joins TRBV11-2 to TRBJ2-1; 7 nucleotides align to TRBD2. The source of this sequence is a man between 60 and 75 years old with acute or convalescent COVID-19. Sequencing used peripheral blood. The CDR3 sequence: CASSPLREALSYNEQFF. CDR3 in DNA: TGTGCCAGCAGCCCCTTACGGGAGGCACTTTCCTACAATGAGCAGTTCTTC.